A selection of T cell receptor beta chains follows, all from one sample in a study of blood T cells in healthy people across ages. A single record per CDR3 protein comes from TCRdb applying MiXCR to the 5' RACE reads. Of some 1.4 million distinct CDR3 sequences detected, roughly 40% appear once; the ten largest clones hold approximately 7.9%. Sequencing was performed on blood. The receptor source for this set is a young woman in good health. Each CDR3 is given with its conserved first and last residue. Each record gives: D gene, V gene, J gene, clone size, CDR3 DNA, CDR3 protein. The D gene is left open where the match is weak. Only part of the rows carry a size: once, few, many, or a class if the clone is expanded.

TRBD1	TRBV15	TRBJ2-1	.	TGTGCCTCCAGCAGAGGGACAGGGGGCGGATACAATGAGCAGTTCTTC	CASSRGTGGGYNEQFF
TRBD1	TRBV4-1	TRBJ2-5	.	TGCGCCAGCAGCCAAGGAGAAGGAAGGGGACAGGGATTGTCGCAGTACTTC	CASSQGEGRGQGLSQYF
TRBD2	TRBV7-2	TRBJ2-4	.	TGTGCCAGCAGCTTAGTGGTAGCGGGGGGGCCCGGGGCCAAAAACATTCAGTACTTC	CASSLVVAGGPGAKNIQYF
.	TRBV27	TRBJ1-1	.	TGTGCCAGCAGTAGGTGGGGAATGAACACTGAAGCTTTCTTT	CASSRWGMNTEAFF
.	TRBV11-2	TRBJ1-4	.	TGTGCCAGCAGCTTAGCACAGAGCGCAACTAATGAAAAACTGTTTTTT	CASSLAQSATNEKLFF
.	TRBV6-1	TRBJ2-7	.	TGTGCCGGCAATTCTCATCTCGAGCAGTACTTC	CAGNSHLEQYF
TRBD2	TRBV6-6	TRBJ2-7	.	TGTGCCAGCAGTTACTCGTATAGCGGGGGTTTGGCCTGGCAGTACTTC	CASSYSYSGGLAWQYF
TRBD2	TRBV7-2	TRBJ2-1	many	TGTGCCAGCAGCTTAAGCATGGCGGGAGGCCATGAGCAGTTCTTC	CASSLSMAGGHEQFF
.	TRBV20-1	TRBJ1-2	.	TGCAGTGCTAGCGACGGGGCAGGGGACTATGGCTACACCTTC	CSASDGAGDYGYTF
.	TRBV7-6	TRBJ2-5	.	TGTGCCAGCAGCGTCAGCGAAGACCAGGAGACCCAGTACTTC	CASSVSEDQETQYF
.	TRBV5-4	TRBJ1-3	.	TGTGCCAGCAGCTTGGCCGTGATTGGTGGGGGAGGATCTGGAAACACCATATATTTT	CASSLAVIGGGGSGNTIYF
TRBD2	TRBV5-1	TRBJ2-7	few	TGCGCCAGCAGCCCCGGGACTAGCGGGAGTTCGACCTACGAGCAGTACTTC	CASSPGTSGSSTYEQYF
.	TRBV4-1	TRBJ2-3	.	TGCGCCAGCAGCCAAGACGAACAGGCTTGGACAGATACGCAGTATTTT	CASSQDEQAWTDTQYF
.	TRBV27	TRBJ1-1	.	TGTGCCAGCAGAAGAAACGGGAACACTGAAGCTTTCTTT	CASRRNGNTEAFF
TRBD1	TRBV12-3/TRBV12-4	TRBJ2-5	few	TGTGCCAGCAGCCGCTTGGGACAGCCATCCCAAGAGACCCAGTACTTC	CASSRLGQPSQETQYF
.	TRBV25-1	TRBJ2-7	.	TGTGCCTGCAGTTATCAGCAACGCCACGAGCAGTACTTC	CACSYQQRHEQYF
.	TRBV28	TRBJ2-7	.	TGTGCCAGCAGTGCTTTTAAGGGTTCCTACGAGCGGTACTTC	CASSAFKGSYERYF
.	TRBV9	TRBJ2-1	.	TGTGCCAGCAAGGGGGGGGGAGCCTACAATGAGCAGTTCTTC	CASKGGGAYNEQFF
.	TRBV20-1	TRBJ2-2	.	TGCAGTGCTAGAGCTCCTCTTAACACCGGGGAGCTGTTTTTT	CSARAPLNTGELFF
.	TRBV5-1	TRBJ2-7	.	TGCGCCAGCAGCTTGGGGGGACCGTCTAAATTCAATGAGCAGTACTTC	CASSLGGPSKFNEQYF
TRBD2	TRBV6-5	TRBJ2-1	.	TGTGCCAGCGTGCCAGCGGGGGGTTACAATGAGCAGTTCTTC	CASVPAGGYNEQFF
TRBD1	TRBV6-5	TRBJ2-3	.	TGTGCCAGGATAAACAGGGGGTGCACAGATACGCAGTATTTT	CARINRGCTDTQYF
TRBD1	TRBV20-1	TRBJ1-1	.	TGCAGTGCTCCCCGGGGGACAGGACGTATCACTGAAGCTTTCTTT	CSAPRGTGRITEAFF
.	TRBV9	TRBJ1-2	.	TGTGCCAGCAGCGCCGGGGGCGGCTATGGCTACACCTTC	CASSAGGGYGYTF
.	TRBV4-1	TRBJ1-1	.	TGCGCCAGCAGCCAACACCCCGTCGGGGCGAGGAACACTGAAGCTTTCTTT	CASSQHPVGARNTEAFF
.	TRBV12-3/TRBV12-4	TRBJ2-5	.	TGTGCCAGCAGTTTAATGGCTAGTGGTGAGCAGTACTTC	CASSLMASGEQYF
TRBD1	TRBV4-3	TRBJ2-7	.	TGCGCCAGCAGCCAAGAGACCGGGACAGGGGGTTACGAGCAGTACTTC	CASSQETGTGGYEQYF
.	TRBV11-1	TRBJ2-1	.	TGTGCCAGCATCTCCCAGGGGGGCGGGAGAAGCAATGAGCAGTTCTTC	CASISQGGGRSNEQFF
.	TRBV18	TRBJ2-1	.	TGTGCCAGCTCACCGGGCCAAAACAATGAGCAGTTCTTC	CASSPGQNNEQFF
.	TRBV7-2	TRBJ2-3	many	TGTGCCAGCAGCGAAACGGGCGATACGCAGTATTTT	CASSETGDTQYF
.	TRBV12-3/TRBV12-4	TRBJ2-1	.	TGTGCCAGCAGTTTTGGCAGCAAGGAGCAGTTCTTC	CASSFGSKEQFF
.	TRBV12-3/TRBV12-4	TRBJ1-2	few	TGTGCCAGCAGTTTTATCCCAGGGGTCCCCTATGGCTACACCTTC	CASSFIPGVPYGYTF
TRBD1	TRBV6-1	TRBJ2-7	.	TGTGCCAGCAGCCAGAATCAGGGGGTCGGTTACGAGCAGTACTTC	CASSQNQGVGYEQYF
.	TRBV27	TRBJ1-5	.	TGTGCCAGCAGTTTATCAATGCATCAGCCCCAGCATTTT	CASSLSMHQPQHF
.	TRBV6-6	TRBJ2-7	few	TGTGCCAGCAGTTACCAGACACCCTCCTACGAGCAGTACTTC	CASSYQTPSYEQYF
TRBD1	TRBV5-1	TRBJ2-3	.	TGCGTCAGCAACCGGGACAGGGGCGGAGATACGCAGTATTTT	CVSNRDRGGDTQYF
.	TRBV10-3	TRBJ2-7	few	TGTGCCATCAGTGACTCAGCGGGTACCGGCTCCGAGCAGTACTTC	CAISDSAGTGSEQYF
.	TRBV21-1	TRBJ1-2	.	TGTGCCAGCAGCAAACCTAGTAATTTCTGGGGCAGCGGAGTGGGGGATGGCTACACCTTC	CASSKPSNFWGSGVGDGYTF
.	TRBV3-1	TRBJ2-5	.	TGTGCCAGCTCCCCCCCTCGGGGCTGCAAAGAGACCCAGTACTTC	CASSPPRGCKETQYF
.	TRBV7-6	TRBJ2-3	.	TGTGCCAGCAGCCTCGGTTCGAGGGACACAGATACGCAGTATTTT	CASSLGSRDTDTQYF
.	TRBV6-6	TRBJ2-3	few	TGTGCCAGCAGTTACTACTCTCCCACAGATACGCAGTATTTT	CASSYYSPTDTQYF
.	TRBV12-3/TRBV12-4	TRBJ1-5	few	TGTGCCACCAGTCAGGGGCAGGGGCCCCAGCATTTT	CATSQGQGPQHF
.	TRBV2	TRBJ2-1	.	TGTGCCAGCAGGGTATTAGGGAACTACAATGAGCAGTTCTTC	CASRVLGNYNEQFF
.	TRBV2	TRBJ2-7	.	TGTGCCAGCAGTGAAGGGCCGGGACCCTACGAGCAGTACTTC	CASSEGPGPYEQYF
.	TRBV5-1	TRBJ1-1	many	TGCGCCAGCAGCTTGACGGGGGATGAAGCTTTCTTT	CASSLTGDEAFF
.	TRBV10-3	TRBJ2-2	.	TGTGCCATCAGGGATATGAGTAACACCGGGGAGCTGTTTTTT	CAIRDMSNTGELFF
.	TRBV7-9	TRBJ2-7	.	TGTGCCAGCAGCTCTCCGGGCCCCGGTGGATGGGGGGCGAATGAGCAGTACTTC	CASSSPGPGGWGANEQYF
TRBD1	TRBV27	TRBJ1-2	once	TGTGCCAGCAGTGTACAACAGGGGTATGGCTACACCTTC	CASSVQQGYGYTF
.	TRBV11-2	TRBJ1-2	once	TGTGCCAGCAGCTTAGTCACCAATAGTCAATATGGCTACACCTTC	CASSLVTNSQYGYTF
TRBD1	TRBV5-1	TRBJ2-1	.	TGCGCCAGCGTAGTGCGGGACAGGGGTAACAATGAGCAGTTCTTC	CASVVRDRGNNEQFF
.	TRBV9	TRBJ2-7	.	TGTGCCAGCAGCCCTCCCGGCGGGGGCGGTTACGAGCAGTACTTC	CASSPPGGGGYEQYF
.	TRBV27	TRBJ1-1	few	TGTGCCAGCAGTTTAGTTGGGACCCTGAACACTGAAGCTTTCTTT	CASSLVGTLNTEAFF
TRBD2	TRBV20-1	TRBJ2-7	.	TGCAGTGCTGGAAGGACTAGCGGGGGGGCAACCTACGAGCAGTACTTC	CSAGRTSGGATYEQYF
TRBD1	TRBV6-5	TRBJ2-7	few	TGTGCCAGCAGTTGGGGGAGACCCGACAGGGACTACGAGCAGTACTTC	CASSWGRPDRDYEQYF
.	TRBV27	TRBJ2-1	.	TGTGCCACCCGGGGCCCAAACTCCTACAATGAGCAGTTCTTC	CATRGPNSYNEQFF
TRBD1	TRBV12-3/TRBV12-4	TRBJ1-1	.	TGTGCCAGCAGTTTCGGGGCAGGGGGTGTTCACACTGAAGCTTTCTTT	CASSFGAGGVHTEAFF
.	TRBV25-1	TRBJ2-1	.	TGTGCCAGCAGCATCCAAAACAATGAGCAGTTCTTC	CASSIQNNEQFF
.	TRBV29-1	TRBJ1-2	.	TGCAGCGTTGCGATTGGGGGTGGCTACACCTTC	CSVAIGGGYTF
.	TRBV28	TRBJ2-7	many	TGTGCCAGCAGACTAGGGACTTACGAGCAGTACTTC	CASRLGTYEQYF